The sequence of this T cell receptor (beta chain) was determined in a study of spatial heterogeneity in lung cancer. Across the study: Where present, follow-up PBMC were sequenced a median of around 2 years after resection.

Time point denoted: blood at routine non-recurrence follow-up after resection. Tumor, nontumor lung or frozen PBMC supplied whole RNA, sequenced without sorting. The germline CDR1 and CDR2 sequences are MNHEY and SMNVEV (reference sequence). V dropped 10 bases and J dropped 7; count of bases not matched to a gene: 12. The CDR3 covers 14 residues. Unique molecular identifiers, one per molecule, were present on every TCR cDNA molecule. TCRdb analysed the 5' RACE reads with MiXCR anew, one entry per CDR3 protein. The sample lists about 15,000 distinct CDR3 sequences, 5% to 7.5% occurring once. In its sample, this clonotype was seen many times. Its antigen is unidentified. General study findings and limits: Ubiquitous expanded tumor TCRs appeared in blood more at resection than follow-up.

This specimen was PBMCs, taken at follow-up. The source of this sequence is a male donor with early-stage non-small cell lung cancer. V gene TRBV27 combines with J gene TRBJ2-2; TRBD1 matches at 7 bases. The CDR3 protein is CATPLQGLVGELFF. DNA for the CDR3: TGTGCCACCCCATTACAGGGGTTGGTCGGGGAGCTGTTTTTT.